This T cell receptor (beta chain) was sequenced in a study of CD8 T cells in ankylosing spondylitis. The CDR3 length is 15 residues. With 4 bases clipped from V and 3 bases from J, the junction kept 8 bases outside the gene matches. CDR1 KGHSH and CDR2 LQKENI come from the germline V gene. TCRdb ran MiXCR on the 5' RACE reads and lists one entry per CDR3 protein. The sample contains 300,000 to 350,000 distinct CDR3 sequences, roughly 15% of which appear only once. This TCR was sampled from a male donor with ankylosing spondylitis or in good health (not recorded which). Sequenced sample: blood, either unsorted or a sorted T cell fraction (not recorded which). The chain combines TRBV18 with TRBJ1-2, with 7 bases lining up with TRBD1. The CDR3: CASSQGGQADYGYTF. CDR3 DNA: TGTGCCAGCTCACAGGGCGGACAGGCGGACTATGGCTACACCTTC.